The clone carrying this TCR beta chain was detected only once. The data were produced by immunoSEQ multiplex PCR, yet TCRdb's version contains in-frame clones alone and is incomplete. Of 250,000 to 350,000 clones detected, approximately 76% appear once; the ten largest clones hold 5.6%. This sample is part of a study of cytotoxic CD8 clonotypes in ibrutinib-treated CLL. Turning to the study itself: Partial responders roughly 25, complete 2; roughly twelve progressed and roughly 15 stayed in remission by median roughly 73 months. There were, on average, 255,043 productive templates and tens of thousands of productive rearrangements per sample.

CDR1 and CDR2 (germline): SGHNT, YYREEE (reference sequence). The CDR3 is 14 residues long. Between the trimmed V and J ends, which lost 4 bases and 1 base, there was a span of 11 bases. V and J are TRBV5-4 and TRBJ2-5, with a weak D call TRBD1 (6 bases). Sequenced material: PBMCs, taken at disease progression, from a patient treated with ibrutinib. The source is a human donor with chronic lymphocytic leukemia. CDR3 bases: TGTGCCAGCAGCCCAGGGGCTAGCCAAGAGACCCAGTACTTC. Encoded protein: CASSPGASQETQYF.